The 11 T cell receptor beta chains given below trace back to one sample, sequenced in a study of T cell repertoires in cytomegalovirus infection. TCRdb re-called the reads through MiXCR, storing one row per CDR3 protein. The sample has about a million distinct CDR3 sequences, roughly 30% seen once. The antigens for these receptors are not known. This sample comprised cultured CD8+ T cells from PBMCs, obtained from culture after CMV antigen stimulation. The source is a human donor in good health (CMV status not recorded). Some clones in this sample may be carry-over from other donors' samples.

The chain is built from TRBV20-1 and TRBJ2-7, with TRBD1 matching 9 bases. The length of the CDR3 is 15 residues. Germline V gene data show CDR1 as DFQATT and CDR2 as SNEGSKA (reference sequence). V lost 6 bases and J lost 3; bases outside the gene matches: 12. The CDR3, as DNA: TGCAGTGCCCGAAGCCCGGGACAGGGAAACTACGAGCAGTACTTC. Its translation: CSARSPGQGNYEQYF.

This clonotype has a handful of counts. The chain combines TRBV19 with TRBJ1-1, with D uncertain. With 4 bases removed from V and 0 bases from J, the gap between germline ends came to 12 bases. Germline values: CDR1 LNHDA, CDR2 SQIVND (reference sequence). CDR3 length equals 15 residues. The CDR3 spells CASSTEGVLNTEAFF. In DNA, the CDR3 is TGTGCCAGTAGTACGGAGGGTGTATTGAACACTGAAGCTTTCTTT.

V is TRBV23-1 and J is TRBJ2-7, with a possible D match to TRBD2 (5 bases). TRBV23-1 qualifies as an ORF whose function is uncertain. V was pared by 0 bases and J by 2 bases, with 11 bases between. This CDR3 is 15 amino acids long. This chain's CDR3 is CASSQSEGIPYEQYV. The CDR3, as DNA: TGCGCCAGCAGTCAATCTGAGGGTATTCCCTACGAGCAGTACGTC.

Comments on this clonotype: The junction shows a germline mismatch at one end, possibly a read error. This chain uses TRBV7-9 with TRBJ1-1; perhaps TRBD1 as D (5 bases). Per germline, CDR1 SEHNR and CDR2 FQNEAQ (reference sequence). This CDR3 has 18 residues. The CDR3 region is CVSRDDGRVHFMNTEAFF. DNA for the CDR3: TGTGTCAGCAGGGACGACGGCAGGGTTCACTTCATGAACACTGAAGCTTTCTTT. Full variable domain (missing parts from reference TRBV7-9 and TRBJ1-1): DTGVSQNPRHKITKRGQNVTFRCDPISEHNRLYWYRQTLGQGPEFLTYFQNEAQLEKSRLLSDRFSAERPKGSFSTLEIQRTEQGDSAMYLCVSRDDGRVHFMNTEAFFGQGTRLTVV.

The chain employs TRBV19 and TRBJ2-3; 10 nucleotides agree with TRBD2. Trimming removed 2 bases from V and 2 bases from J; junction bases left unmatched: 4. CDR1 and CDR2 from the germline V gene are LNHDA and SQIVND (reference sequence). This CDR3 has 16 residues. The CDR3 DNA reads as TGTGCCAGTAGTATACTAGCGGGGGCCAACACAGATACGCAGTATTTT. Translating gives CASSILAGANTDTQYF.

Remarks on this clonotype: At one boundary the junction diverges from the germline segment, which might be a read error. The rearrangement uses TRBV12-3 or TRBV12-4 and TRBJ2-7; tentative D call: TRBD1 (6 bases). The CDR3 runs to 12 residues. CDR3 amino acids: CASGQLSCEQYF. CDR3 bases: TGTGCCAGCGGACAGCTCTCCTGCGAGCAGTACTTC.

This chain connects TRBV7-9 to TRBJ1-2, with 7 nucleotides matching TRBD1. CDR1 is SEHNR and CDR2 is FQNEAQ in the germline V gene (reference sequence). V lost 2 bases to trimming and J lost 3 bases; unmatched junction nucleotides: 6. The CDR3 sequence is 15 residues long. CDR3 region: CASSLNGGGDYGYTF. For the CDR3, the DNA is TGTGCCAGCAGCTTAAATGGAGGGGGCGACTATGGCTACACCTTC.

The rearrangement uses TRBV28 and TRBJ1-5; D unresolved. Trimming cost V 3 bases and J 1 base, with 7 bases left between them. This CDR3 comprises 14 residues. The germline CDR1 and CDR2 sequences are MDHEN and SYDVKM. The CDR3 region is CASSFRWSNQPQHF. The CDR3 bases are TGTGCCAGCAGTTTCCGGTGGAGCAATCAGCCCCAGCATTTT.

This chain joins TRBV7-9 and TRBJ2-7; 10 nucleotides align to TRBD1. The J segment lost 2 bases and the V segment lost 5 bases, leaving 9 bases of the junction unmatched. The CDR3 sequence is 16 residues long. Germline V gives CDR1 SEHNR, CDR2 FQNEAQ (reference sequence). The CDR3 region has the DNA TGTGCCAGCAGCCCGCGACAGGGGGCTGTGACCTACGAGCAGTACTTC. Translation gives CASSPRQGAVTYEQYF.

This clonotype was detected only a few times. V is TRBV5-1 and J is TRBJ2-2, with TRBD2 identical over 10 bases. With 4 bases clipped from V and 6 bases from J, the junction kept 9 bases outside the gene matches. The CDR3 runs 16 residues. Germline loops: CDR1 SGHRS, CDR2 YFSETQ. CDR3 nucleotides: TGCGCCAGCAGCAAACAAGCGGGGGGGCTGCCCGGGGAGCTGTTTTTT. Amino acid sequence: CASSKQAGGLPGELFF.

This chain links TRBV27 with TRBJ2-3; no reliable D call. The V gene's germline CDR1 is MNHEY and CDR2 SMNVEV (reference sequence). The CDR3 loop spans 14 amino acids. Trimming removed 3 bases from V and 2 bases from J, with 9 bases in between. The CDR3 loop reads CASSLIGYTDTQYF. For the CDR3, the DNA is TGTGCCAGCAGTTTGATCGGCTACACAGATACGCAGTATTTT.